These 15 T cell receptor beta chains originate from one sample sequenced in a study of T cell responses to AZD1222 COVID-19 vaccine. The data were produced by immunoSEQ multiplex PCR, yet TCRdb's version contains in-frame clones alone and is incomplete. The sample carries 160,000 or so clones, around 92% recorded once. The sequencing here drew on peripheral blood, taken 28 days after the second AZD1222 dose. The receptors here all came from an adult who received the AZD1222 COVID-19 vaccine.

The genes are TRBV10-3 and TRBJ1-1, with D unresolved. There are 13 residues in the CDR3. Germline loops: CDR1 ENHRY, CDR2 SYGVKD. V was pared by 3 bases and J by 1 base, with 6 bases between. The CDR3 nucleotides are TGTGCCATCAGTGAAACAGCGAACACTGAAGCTTTCTTT. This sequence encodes CAISETANTEAFF.

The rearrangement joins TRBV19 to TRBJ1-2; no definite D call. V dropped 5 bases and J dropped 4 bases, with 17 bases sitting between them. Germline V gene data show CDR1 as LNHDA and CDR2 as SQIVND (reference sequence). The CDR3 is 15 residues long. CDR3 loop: CASSPIPRHGYGYTF. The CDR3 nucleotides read TGTGCCAGTAGTCCCATCCCACGGCATGGCTATGGCTACACCTTC.

CDR3 protein: CASSDPGQTNSPLHF. The CDR3 region has the DNA TGCGCCAGCAGCGATCCGGGACAGACCAATTCACCCCTCCACTTT. This chain uses TRBV5-1 with TRBJ1-6; 7 bases line up with TRBD1. This CDR3 has 15 residues. Germline CDR1 SGHRS, CDR2 YFSETQ. After removal of 4 bases from V and 7 bases from J, the junction contained 8 bases not matched to a gene. Using reference TRBV5-1 and TRBJ1-6 for the parts outside the CDR3, the full variable domain is KAGVTQTPRYLIKTRGQQVTLSCSPISGHRSVSWYQQTPGQGLQFLFEYFSETQRNKGNFPGRFSGRQFSNSRSEMNVSTLELGDSALYLCASSDPGQTNSPLHFGNGTRLTVT.

DNA for the CDR3: TGTGCCAGCAGCTTAGCGAGGACAGACCCTGAAGCTTTCTTT. The encoded protein is CASSLARTDPEAFF. This chain uses TRBV7-9 with TRBJ1-1; the D gene is possibly TRBD1 (6 bases). Deletions cut 0 bases from V and 6 bases from J, with 11 bases between. Germline V lookup: CDR1 SEHNR, CDR2 FQNEAQ (reference sequence). The CDR3 is made up of 14 amino acids. The whole variable domain, remainder taken from reference TRBV7-9 and TRBJ1-1, is DTGVSQNPRHKITKRGQNVTFRCDPISEHNRLYWYRQTLGQGPEFLTYFQNEAQLEKSRLLSDRFSAERPKGSFSTLEIQRTEQGDSAMYLCASSLARTDPEAFFGQGTRLTVV.

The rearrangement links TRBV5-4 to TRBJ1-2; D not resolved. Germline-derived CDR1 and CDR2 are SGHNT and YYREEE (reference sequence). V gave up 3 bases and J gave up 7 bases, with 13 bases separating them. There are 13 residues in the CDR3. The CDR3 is CASSYPGGLGYTF. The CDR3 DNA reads TGTGCCAGCAGCTATCCTGGCGGTCTTGGCTACACCTTC. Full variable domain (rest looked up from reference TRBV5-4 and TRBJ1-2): ETGVTQSPTHLIKTRGQQVTLRCSSQSGHNTVSWYQQALGQGPQFIFQYYREEENGRGNFPPRFSGLQFPNYSSELNVNALELDDSALYLCASSYPGGLGYTFGSGTRLTVV.

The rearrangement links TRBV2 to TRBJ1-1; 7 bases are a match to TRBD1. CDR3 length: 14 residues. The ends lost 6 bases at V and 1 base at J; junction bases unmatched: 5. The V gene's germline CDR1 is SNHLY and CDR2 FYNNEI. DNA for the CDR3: TGTGCCAGCAGGGGGACAGTGTGGAACACTGAAGCTTTCTTT. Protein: CASRGTVWNTEAFF.

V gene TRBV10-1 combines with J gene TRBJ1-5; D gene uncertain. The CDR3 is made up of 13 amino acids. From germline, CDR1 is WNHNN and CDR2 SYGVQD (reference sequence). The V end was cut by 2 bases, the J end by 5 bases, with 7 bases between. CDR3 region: CASSEGVDQPQHF. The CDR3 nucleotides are TGCGCCAGCAGTGAGGGAGTAGATCAGCCCCAGCATTTT.

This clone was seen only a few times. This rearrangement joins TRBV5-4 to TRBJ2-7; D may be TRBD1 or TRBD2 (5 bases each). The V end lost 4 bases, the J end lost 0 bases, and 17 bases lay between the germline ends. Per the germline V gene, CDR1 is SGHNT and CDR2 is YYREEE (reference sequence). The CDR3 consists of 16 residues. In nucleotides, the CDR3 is TGTGCCAGCAGCGCAGGATCGGGACGGAGCTCCTACGAGCAGTACTTC. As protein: CASSAGSGRSSYEQYF.

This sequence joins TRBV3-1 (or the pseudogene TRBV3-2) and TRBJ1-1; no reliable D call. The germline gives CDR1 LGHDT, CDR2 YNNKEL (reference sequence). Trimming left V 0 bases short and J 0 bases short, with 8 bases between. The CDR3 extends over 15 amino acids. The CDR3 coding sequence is TGTGCCAGCAGCCAAGACGAACGGATGAACACTGAAGCTTTCTTT. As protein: CASSQDERMNTEAFF.

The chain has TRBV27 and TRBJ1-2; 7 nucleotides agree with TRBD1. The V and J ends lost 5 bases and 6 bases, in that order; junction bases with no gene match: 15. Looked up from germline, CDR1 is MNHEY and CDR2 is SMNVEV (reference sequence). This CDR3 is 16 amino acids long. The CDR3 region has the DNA TGTGCCAGCAGTCCAGGAGATCACAGGGGCGGAGATGGCTACACCTTC. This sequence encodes CASSPGDHRGGDGYTF.

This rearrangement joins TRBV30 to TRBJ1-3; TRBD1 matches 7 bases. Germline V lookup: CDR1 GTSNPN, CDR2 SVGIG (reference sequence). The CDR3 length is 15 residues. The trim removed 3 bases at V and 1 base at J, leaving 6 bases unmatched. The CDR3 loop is CAWRPWTGSGNTIYF. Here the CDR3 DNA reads TGTGCCTGGAGGCCCTGGACAGGATCTGGAAACACCATATATTTT. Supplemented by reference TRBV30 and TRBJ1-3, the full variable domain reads SQTIHQWPATLVQPVGSPLSLECTVEGTSNPNLYWYRQAAGRGLQLLFYSVGIGQISSEVPQNLSASRPQDRQFILSSKKLLLSDSGFYLCAWRPWTGSGNTIYFGEGSWLTVV.

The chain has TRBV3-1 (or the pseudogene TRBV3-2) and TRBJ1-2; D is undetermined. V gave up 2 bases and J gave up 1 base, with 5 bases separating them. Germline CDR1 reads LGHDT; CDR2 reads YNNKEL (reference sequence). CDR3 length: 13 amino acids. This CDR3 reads CASSQTYNYGYTF. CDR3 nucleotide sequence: TGTGCCAGCAGCCAAACATATAACTATGGCTACACCTTC.

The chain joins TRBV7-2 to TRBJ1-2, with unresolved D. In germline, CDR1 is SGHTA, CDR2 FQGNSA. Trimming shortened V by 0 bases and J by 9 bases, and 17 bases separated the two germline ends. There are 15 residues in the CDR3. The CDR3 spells CASSLAPTAGWSYTF. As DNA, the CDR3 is TGTGCCAGCAGCTTAGCGCCGACGGCCGGATGGAGCTACACCTTC.

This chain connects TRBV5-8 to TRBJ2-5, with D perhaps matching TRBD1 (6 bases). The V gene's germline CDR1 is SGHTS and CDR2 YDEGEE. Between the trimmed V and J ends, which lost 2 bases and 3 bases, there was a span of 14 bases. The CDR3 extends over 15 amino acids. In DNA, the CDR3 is TGTGCCAGCAGCTTATATACAGGGTTCGAAGAGACCCAGTACTTC. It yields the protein CASSLYTGFEETQYF.

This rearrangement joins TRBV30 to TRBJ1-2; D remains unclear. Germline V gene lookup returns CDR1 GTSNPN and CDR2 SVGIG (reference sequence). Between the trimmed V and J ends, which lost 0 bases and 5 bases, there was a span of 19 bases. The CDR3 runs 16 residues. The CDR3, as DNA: TGTGCCTGGAGTGTAGGTCGGTGGCGGGGAGCGTATGGCTACACCTTC. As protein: CAWSVGRWRGAYGYTF.